This T cell receptor (beta chain) was obtained from a study of cytotoxic CD8 clonotypes in ibrutinib-treated CLL. Study context: After a median around 12 months on treatment (6 to 36), response samples were drawn. Study findings and constraints: T-cell clonality at baseline went above that of age-matched healthy donors and rose and fell with circulating CD8+ T-cell counts.

As regards this clone: Its specificity is not known.

V lost 3 bases, J lost 7 bases, and 15 bases lay in between. The germline V gene has CDR1 SGHTA and CDR2 FQGTGA. The CDR3 loop spans 15 amino acids. Repertoires were generated with immunoSEQ multiplex PCR, while TCRdb's copy carries only in-frame clones and drops some. The sample yields 110,000 to 150,000 clones, less than 95% seen once. The chain is built from TRBV7-3 and TRBJ2-2, with a weak D call TRBD2 (6 bases). Sequenced here: PBMCs, sampled after 12 months of ibrutinib treatment. The receptor was isolated from a human donor with chronic lymphocytic leukemia. The CDR3 region has the DNA TGTGCCAGCAGCTTCGGGACTCCCTTAGGCGGGGAGCTGTTTTTT. This encodes CASSFGTPLGGELFF.